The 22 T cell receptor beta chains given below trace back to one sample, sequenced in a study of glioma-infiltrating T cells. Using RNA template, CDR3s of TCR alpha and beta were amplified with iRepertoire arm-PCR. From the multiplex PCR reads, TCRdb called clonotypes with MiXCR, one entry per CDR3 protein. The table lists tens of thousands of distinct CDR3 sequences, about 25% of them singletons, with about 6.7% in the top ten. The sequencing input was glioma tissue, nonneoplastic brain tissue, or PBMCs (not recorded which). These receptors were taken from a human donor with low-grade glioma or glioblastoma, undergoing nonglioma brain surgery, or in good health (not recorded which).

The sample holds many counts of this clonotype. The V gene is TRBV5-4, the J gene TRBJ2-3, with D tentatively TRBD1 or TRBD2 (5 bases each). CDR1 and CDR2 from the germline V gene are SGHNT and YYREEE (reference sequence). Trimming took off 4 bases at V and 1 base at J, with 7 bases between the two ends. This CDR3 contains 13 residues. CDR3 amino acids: CASSLGGTDTQYF. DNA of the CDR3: TGTGCCAGCAGCCTGGGGGGCACAGATACGCAGTATTTT.

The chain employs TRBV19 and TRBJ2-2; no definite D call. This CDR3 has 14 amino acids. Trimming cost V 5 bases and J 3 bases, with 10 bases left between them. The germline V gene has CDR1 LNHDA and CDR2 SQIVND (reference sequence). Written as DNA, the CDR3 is TGTGCCAGTAGTGATCTTGGTGACACCGGGGAGCTGTTTTTT. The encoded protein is CASSDLGDTGELFF.

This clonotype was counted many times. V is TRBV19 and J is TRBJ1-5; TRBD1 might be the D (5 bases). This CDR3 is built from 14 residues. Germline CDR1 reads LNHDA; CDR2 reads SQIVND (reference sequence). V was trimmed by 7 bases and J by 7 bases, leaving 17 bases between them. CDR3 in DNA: TGTGCCAGTATCCCGGGCGGGAGGACACAGCCCCAGCATTTT. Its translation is CASIPGGRTQPQHF.

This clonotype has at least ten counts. The CDR3 loop is CSARQGAYTDTQYF. The CDR3, as DNA: TGCAGTGCTCGACAGGGGGCCTACACAGATACGCAGTATTTT. The chain employs TRBV20-1 and TRBJ2-3; 10 bases are a match to TRBD1. CDR3 length equals 14 residues. Losses at the gene ends were 5 bases for V and 2 bases for J; bases not matched to a gene: 4. Germline assignment: CDR1 DFQATT and CDR2 SNEGSKA (reference sequence).

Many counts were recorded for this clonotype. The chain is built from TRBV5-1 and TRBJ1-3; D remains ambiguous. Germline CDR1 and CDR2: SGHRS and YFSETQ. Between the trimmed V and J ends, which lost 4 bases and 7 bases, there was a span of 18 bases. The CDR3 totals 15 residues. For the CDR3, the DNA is TGCGCCAGCAGCATCGGCATCATGTGGGTTAACACCATATATTTT. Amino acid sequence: CASSIGIMWVNTIYF.

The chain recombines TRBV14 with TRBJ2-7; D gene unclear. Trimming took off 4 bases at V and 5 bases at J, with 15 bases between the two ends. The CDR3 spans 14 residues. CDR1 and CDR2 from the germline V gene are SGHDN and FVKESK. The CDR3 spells CASSPGRLLHEQYF. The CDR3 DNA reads TGTGCCAGCAGCCCAGGACGGCTTCTCCACGAGCAGTACTTC.

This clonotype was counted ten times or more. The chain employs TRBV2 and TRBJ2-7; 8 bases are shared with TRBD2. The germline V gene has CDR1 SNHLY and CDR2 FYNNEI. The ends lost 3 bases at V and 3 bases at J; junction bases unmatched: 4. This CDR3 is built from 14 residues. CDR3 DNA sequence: TGTGCCAGCAGTGACACCGGGACTAGCTACGAGCAGTACTTC. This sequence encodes CASSDTGTSYEQYF.

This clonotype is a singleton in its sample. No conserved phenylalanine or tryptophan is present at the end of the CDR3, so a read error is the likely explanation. The CDR3 bases are TGTGCTAGTGGTTTGGTACGTGGGGGGCCAGCTGAAGCTTTCCTT. Amino acids: CASGLVRGGPAEAFL. The genes are TRBV12-5 and TRBJ1-1; tentative D call: TRBD1 (6 bases). Trimming stripped 0 bases from V and 6 bases from J, with 14 bases between. This CDR3 is built from 15 residues. Per germline, CDR1 LGHNT and CDR2 FRNRAP.

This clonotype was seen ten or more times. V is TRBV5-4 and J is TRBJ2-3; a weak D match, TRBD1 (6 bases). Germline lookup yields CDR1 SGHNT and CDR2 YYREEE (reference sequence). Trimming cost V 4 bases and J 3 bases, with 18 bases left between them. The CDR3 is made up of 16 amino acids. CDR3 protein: CASSRWGRGETDTQYF. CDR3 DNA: TGTGCCAGCAGCCGATGGGGCAGGGGCGAAACAGATACGCAGTATTTT.

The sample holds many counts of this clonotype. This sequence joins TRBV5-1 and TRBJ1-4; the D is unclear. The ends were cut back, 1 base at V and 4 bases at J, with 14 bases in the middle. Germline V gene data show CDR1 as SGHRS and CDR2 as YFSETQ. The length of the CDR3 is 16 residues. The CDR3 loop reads CASSLRARNSNEKLFF. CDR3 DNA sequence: TGCGCCAGCAGCTTGAGGGCCAGAAATAGTAATGAAAAACTGTTTTTT. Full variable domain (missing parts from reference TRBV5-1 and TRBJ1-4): KAGVTQTPRYLIKTRGQQVTLSCSPISGHRSVSWYQQTPGQGLQFLFEYFSETQRNKGNFPGRFSGRQFSNSRSEMNVSTLELGDSALYLCASSLRARNSNEKLFFGSGTQLSVL.

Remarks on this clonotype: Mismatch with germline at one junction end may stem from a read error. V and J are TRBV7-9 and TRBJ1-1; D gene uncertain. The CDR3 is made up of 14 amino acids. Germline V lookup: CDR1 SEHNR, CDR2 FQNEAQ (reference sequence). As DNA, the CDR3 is TGTGCCAGCATCTTAGTATCAGGTATCACTGAAGCTTTCTTT. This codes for CASILVSGITEAFF. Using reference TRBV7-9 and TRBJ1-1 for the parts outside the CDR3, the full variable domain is DTGVSQNPRHKITKRGQNVTFRCDPISEHNRLYWYRQTLGQGPEFLTYFQNEAQLEKSRLLSDRFSAERPKGSFSTLEIQRTEQGDSAMYLCASILVSGITEAFFGQGTRLTVV.

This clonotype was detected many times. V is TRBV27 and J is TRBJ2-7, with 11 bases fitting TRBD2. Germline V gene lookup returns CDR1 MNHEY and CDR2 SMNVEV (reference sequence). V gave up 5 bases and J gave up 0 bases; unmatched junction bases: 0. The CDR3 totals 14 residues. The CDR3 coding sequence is TGTGCCAGCAGTACTAGCGGGGGCTCCTACGAGCAGTACTTC. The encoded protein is CASSTSGGSYEQYF.

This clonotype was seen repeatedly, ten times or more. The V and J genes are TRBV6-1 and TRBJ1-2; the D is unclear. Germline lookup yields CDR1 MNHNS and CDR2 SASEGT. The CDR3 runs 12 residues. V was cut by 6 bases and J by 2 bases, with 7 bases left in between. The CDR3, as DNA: TGTGCCAGCAGGTCCGGGAACTATGGCTACACCTTC. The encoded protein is CASRSGNYGYTF.

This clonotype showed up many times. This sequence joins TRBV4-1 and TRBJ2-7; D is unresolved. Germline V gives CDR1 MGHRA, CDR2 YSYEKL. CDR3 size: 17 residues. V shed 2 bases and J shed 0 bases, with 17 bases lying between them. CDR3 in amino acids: CASSQPPMSTSSYEQYF. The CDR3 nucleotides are TGCGCCAGCAGCCAACCTCCGATGAGCACGAGCTCCTACGAGCAGTACTTC.

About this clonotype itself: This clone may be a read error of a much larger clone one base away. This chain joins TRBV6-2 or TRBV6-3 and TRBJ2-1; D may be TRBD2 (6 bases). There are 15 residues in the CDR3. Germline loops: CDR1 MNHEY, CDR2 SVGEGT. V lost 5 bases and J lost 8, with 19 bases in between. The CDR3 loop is CASSTSGTGFHEQFF. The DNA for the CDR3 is TGTGCCAGCAGTACCTCCGGGACTGGCTTCCATGAGCAGTTCTTC.

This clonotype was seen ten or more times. CDR3 bases: TGTGCCAGCACACGAATCCTACCCCCGGTAAAAGGGAGAGACGAGCAGTACTTC. Encoded protein: CASTRILPPVKGRDEQYF. The rearrangement links TRBV6-1 to TRBJ2-7; D is perhaps TRBD2 (5 bases). Germline V gene data show CDR1 as MNHNS and CDR2 as SASEGT. Between the trimmed V and J ends, which lost 7 bases and 5 bases, there was a span of 30 bases. CDR3 size: 18 residues.

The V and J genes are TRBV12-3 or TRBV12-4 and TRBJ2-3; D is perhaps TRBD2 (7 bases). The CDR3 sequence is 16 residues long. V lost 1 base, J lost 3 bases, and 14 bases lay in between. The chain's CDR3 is CASSLEGRGHTDTQYF. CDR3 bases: TGTGCCAGCAGTTTAGAGGGGAGGGGACATACAGATACGCAGTATTTT.

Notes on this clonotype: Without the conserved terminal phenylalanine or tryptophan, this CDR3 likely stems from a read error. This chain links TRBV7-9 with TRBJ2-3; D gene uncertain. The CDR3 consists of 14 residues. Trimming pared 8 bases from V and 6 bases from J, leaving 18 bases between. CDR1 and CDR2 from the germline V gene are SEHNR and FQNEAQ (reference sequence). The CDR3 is CASRFGLGSDTQYY. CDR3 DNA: TGTGCCAGCCGATTCGGATTGGGCTCTGATACGCAGTATTAT.

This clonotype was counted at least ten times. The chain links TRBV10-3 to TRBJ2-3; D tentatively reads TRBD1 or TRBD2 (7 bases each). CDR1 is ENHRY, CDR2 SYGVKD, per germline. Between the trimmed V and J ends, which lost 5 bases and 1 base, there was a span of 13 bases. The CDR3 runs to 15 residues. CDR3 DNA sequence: TGTGCCATCAGTCGACAGGGAGGGGGCACAGATACGCAGTATTTT. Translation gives CAISRQGGGTDTQYF.

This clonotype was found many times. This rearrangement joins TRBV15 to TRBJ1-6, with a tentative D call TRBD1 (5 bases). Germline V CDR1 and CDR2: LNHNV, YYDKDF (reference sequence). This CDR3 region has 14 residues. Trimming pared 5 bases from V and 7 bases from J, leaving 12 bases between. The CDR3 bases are TGTGCCACCAGCCGGGACCCCACGAATTCACCCCTCCACTTT. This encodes CATSRDPTNSPLHF.

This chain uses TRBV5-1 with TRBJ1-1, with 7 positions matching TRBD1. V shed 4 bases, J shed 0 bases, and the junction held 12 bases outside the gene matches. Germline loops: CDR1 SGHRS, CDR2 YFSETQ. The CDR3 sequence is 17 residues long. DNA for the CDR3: TGCGCCAGCAGCCCGTGGTTACGGGACAGATTGAACACTGAAGCTTTCTTT. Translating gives CASSPWLRDRLNTEAFF.

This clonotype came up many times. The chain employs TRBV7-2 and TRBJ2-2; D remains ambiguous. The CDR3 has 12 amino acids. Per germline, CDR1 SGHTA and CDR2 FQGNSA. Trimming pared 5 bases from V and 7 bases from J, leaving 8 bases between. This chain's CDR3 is CASSKLGGELFF. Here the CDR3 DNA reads TGTGCCAGCAGCAAGCTAGGCGGGGAGCTGTTTTTT.